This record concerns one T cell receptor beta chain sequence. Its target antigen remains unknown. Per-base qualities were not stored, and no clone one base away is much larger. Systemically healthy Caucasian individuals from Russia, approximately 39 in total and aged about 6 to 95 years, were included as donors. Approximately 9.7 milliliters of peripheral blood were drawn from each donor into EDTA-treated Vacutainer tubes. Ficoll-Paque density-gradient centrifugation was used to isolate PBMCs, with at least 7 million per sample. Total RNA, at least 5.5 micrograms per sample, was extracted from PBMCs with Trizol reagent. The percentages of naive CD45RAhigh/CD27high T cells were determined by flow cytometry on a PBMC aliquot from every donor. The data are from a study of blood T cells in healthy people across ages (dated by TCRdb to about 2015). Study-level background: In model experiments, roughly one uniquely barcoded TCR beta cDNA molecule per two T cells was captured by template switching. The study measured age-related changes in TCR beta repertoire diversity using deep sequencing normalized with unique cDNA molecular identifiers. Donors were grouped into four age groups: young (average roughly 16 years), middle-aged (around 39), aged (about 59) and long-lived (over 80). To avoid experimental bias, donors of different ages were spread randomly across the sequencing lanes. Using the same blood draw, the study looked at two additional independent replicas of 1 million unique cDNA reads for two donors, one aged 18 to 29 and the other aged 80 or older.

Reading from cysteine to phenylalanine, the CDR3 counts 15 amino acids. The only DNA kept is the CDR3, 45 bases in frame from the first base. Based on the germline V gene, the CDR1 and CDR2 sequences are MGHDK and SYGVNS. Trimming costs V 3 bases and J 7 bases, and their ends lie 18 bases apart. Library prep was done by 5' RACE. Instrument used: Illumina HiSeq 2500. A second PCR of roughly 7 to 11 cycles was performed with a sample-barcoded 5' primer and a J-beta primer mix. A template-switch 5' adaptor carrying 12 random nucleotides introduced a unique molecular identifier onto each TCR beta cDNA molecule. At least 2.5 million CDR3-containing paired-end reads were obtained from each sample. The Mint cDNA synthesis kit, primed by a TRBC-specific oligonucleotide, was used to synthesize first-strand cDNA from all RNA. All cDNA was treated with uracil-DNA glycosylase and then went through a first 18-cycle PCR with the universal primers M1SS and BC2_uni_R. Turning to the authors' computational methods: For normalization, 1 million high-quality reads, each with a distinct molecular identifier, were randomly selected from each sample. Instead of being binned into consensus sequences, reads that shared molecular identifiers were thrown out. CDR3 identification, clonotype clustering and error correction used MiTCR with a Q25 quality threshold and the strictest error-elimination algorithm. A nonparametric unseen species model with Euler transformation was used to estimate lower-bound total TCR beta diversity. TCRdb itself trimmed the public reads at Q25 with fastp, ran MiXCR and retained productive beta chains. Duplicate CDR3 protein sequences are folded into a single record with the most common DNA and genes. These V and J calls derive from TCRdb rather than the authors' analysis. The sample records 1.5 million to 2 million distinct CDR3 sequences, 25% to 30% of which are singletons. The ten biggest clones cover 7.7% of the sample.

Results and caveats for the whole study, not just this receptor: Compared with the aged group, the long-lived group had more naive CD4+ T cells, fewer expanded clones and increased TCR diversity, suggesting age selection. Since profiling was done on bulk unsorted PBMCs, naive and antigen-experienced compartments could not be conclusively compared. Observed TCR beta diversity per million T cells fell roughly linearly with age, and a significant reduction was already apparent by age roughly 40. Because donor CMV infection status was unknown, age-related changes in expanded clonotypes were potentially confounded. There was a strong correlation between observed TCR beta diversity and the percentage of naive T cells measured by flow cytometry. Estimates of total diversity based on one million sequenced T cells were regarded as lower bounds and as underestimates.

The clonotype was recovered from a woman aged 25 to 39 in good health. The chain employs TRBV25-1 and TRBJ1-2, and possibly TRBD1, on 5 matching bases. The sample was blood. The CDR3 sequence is CASSDYLQGLRGYTF. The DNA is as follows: TGTGCCAGCAGTGACTACCTTCAGGGACTCCGTGGCTACACCTTC.